Presented here are 8 T cell receptor beta chains from one specimen sequenced in a study of cytomegalovirus exposure and HLA in healthy donors. The primer mix had 60 Vbeta and 13 Jbeta primers. Sequencing used immunoSEQ multiplex PCR; TCRdb keeps in-frame clones, though not all of them. The sample comprises around 190,000 clones, 81% of which are singletons, and less than 2% rests with the top ten. What was sequenced was PBMCs. These receptor sequences come from a man between 18 and 35 years old in good health and CMV-seronegative.

The chain recombines TRBV4-1 with TRBJ2-7; 12 bases map to TRBD1. CDR3 length: 14 residues. Trimming at V came to 4 bases and at J to 6 bases, leaving 4 bases not matched to a gene. Germline V CDR1 and CDR2: MGHRA, YSYEKL. The CDR3 protein is CASSPGQGAIEQYF. The CDR3 DNA reads as TGCGCCAGCAGCCCGGGACAGGGGGCGATCGAGCAGTACTTC.

The chain is built from TRBV10-2 and TRBJ1-1; TRBD1 matches at 11 bases. Germline V lookup: CDR1 WSHSY, CDR2 SAAADI. V shed 0 bases and J 4 bases; nucleotides not matched to a gene: 4. There are 16 residues in the CDR3. The CDR3 loop is CASSESGTGGATEAFF. The DNA for the CDR3 is TGCGCCAGCAGTGAGTCCGGGACAGGGGGAGCCACTGAAGCTTTCTTT.

The V call is TRBV20-1, the J call TRBJ2-7; no clear D. V was clipped by 5 bases and J by 4 bases, with 9 bases between them. Germline V gene lookup returns CDR1 DFQATT and CDR2 SNEGSKA (reference sequence). The CDR3 extends over 11 amino acids. The CDR3 loop reads CSALTTYEQYF. The CDR3, as DNA: TGCAGTGCTCTTACTACTTACGAGCAGTACTTC.

V is TRBV11-2 and J is TRBJ2-2; a possible D gene is TRBD1 (6 bases). This CDR3 is 14 amino acids long. CDR1 and CDR2 (germline): SGHAT, FQNNGV. Trimming removed 8 bases from V and 4 bases from J, with 14 bases in between. For the CDR3, the DNA is TGTGCCAGCGAAACGGGACATAGCACCGGGGAGCTGTTTTTT. It is translated as CASETGHSTGELFF.

The V gene is TRBV4-1, the J gene TRBJ2-1; 8 bases are shared with TRBD2. Germline loops: CDR1 MGHRA, CDR2 YSYEKL. J was trimmed by 8 bases and V by 4 bases; bases with no gene match: 4. The CDR3 is 13 amino acids. CDR3 in DNA: TGCGCCAGCAGCCGCGGGAGGTCCGATGAGCAGTTCTTC. Its protein product is CASSRGRSDEQFF.

This chain links TRBV2 with TRBJ2-5, with TRBD2 matching over 7 bases. The germline gives CDR1 SNHLY, CDR2 FYNNEI. The CDR3 spans 13 residues. The J segment lost 5 bases and the V segment lost 5 bases, leaving 5 bases of the junction unmatched. The CDR3 protein is CASSSGKAETQYF. The CDR3 nucleotides are TGTGCCAGCAGTAGCGGGAAAGCGGAGACCCAGTACTTC.

The V gene is TRBV25-1, the J gene TRBJ1-5; D gene unclear. The V end lost 2 bases, the J end lost 5 bases, and 10 bases lay between the germline ends. Germline loops: CDR1 MGHDK, CDR2 SYGVNS. The CDR3 loop spans 14 amino acids. The CDR3 DNA is TGTGCCAGCAGTGAAGTCGGGAGCCATCAGCCCCAGCATTTT. Amino acids: CASSEVGSHQPQHF.

Only one count was recorded for this clone. The CDR3 region has the DNA TGTGCCAGCAGTGCGCGGGGAGGCTATGGCTACACCTTC. Translating it yields CASSARGGYGYTF. This chain links TRBV6-4 with TRBJ1-2; D is ambiguous. Trimming took off 4 bases at V and 4 bases at J, with 10 bases between the two ends. This CDR3 is 13 amino acids long. Germline CDR1 is MRHNA and CDR2 is SNTAGT.